This T cell receptor beta chain came from a study of blood T cell repertoires in COVID-19 (dated by TCRdb to 2020 to 2021). Study-wide context: Samples covering the acute and convalescent phases of COVID-19 were provided by collaborators in the United States, Italy and Spain. The prospective study material was composed of cDNA or gDNA derived from T cells, B-cell-depleted T cells, or PBMCs. Subjects who had been exposed to COVID-19, were actively infected with it, or had recovered from it provided the deeply sampled blood TCRbeta repertoires that made up the dataset. The repertoires were made available in a free public database intended to serve as a resource for research on the immune response to SARS-CoV-2. Samples came from the ongoing ImmuneRACE study (first 160 participants) plus 1,254 subjects from 6 global collaborators. A de-identified subject ID, COVID-19 status, age in years and sex were almost always included in the sample metadata. Where HLA class I and class II types were available, the types were taken from metadata supplied by the sample provider, not from assay-based typing.

Points on this clone: Its antigen is still unknown. Base qualities are not recorded, but no much larger clone differs from it by a single base.

What the work shows at the level of the full study, not this receptor alone: How much clinical and demographic metadata was included differed by source and by participant, and the metadata was provided uncurated.

TCRbeta CDR3 regions were amplified from genomic DNA using the immunoSEQ Assay, a bias-controlled multiplex PCR. The paper's data handling went like this. Within the assay, amplification of reference gene primers was used to estimate how many nucleated cells each sample contained. To quantify the absolute abundance of each unique TCRbeta CDR3 rearrangement, sequence reads were collapsed and filtered. For each sample, productive Simpson clonality was calculated as the square root of Simpson's diversity index over productive rearrangements. Imported from immuneACCESS, the table was reduced by TCRdb to in-frame sequences with V and J called. These copies leave out some clones; in studies compared against another copy, an unresolved V gene accounts for under half, and the cause of the remainder is not known. V and J calls and clone size are those listed in that table; D and trimming were worked out from the DNA. Across this sample there are some 42,000 clones, with more than 70% seen only once. The top ten clones comprise approximately 2.6% of the sample.

Whole blood was collected in K2EDTA tubes by collaborating institutions according to the institutions' own protocols. For TCRbeta analysis, collaborator samples were shipped as frozen whole blood, as isolated PBMCs, or as DNA extracted from either sample type. As encoded in the germline V gene (reference sequence), CDR1 is MNHNY while CDR2 is SVGAGI. Trimming leaves V shorter by 6 bases and J shorter by 1 base, with the junction holding 5 bases beyond the gene matches. The CDR3 spans 15 residues, from the cysteine through the phenylalanine. This entry keeps only the CDR3 DNA: 45 bases, framed from base 1.

The receptor comes from a human donor in a cohort sampled during active COVID-19. Material: peripheral blood. The V and J segments used are TRBV6-6 and TRBJ1-5, and 8 junction bases match TRBD1. CDR3 region: CASRSGQGSNQPQHF. The sequenced DNA: TGTGCCAGCAGGTCCGGACAGGGAAGCAATCAGCCCCAGCATTTT.